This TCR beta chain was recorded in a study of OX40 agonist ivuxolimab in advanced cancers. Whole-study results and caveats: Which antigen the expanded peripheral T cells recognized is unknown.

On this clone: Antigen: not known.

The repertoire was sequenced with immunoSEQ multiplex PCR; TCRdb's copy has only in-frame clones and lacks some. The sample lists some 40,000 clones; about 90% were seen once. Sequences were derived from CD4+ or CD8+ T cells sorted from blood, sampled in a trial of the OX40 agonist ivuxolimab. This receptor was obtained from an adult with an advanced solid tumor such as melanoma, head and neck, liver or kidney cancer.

The CDR3 DNA sequence: TGTGCCAGCAGTGAAGCGGGTGTAGTTCGTCCGCAGTATTTT. This encodes CASSEAGVVRPQYF. The chain recombines TRBV2 with TRBJ2-3; D is undetermined. Germline V gene sequence: CDR1 SNHLY, CDR2 FYNNEI. The length of the CDR3 is 14 residues. V was pared by 0 bases and J by 10 bases, with 14 bases between.